This entry features one TCR beta chain sequence. What it recognizes is unknown. Around 30,000 T cell genomes, or roughly 200 ng DNA, went into the sorted-subset replicate PCRs. Generated by immunoSEQ multiplex PCR, the TCRdb table keeps only in-frame clones and is missing some. Here the sample spans a few million clones, 90% to 95% being singletons. This specimen belongs to a study of shared clonotypes between healthy human individuals. Study conclusions and caveats: Generally, naive subsets came out with larger estimated richness than memory subsets. Among several donors, roughly 5.5% of naive CD4 clonotypes were found in common.

The healthy adult donors were HIV-negative and reported no recent acute infections or vaccinations. There are 15 residues in the CDR3. Trimming stripped 0 bases from V and 1 base from J, with 9 bases between. From germline, CDR1 is SGHRS and CDR2 YFSETQ. Material: naive CD4+ T cells sorted from blood. Subset given: CD45RA+ positively selected. The clonotype was recovered from a man between 18 and 29 years old in good health. The rearrangement uses TRBV5-1 and TRBJ2-3; D remains ambiguous. The CDR3, as DNA: TGCGCCAGCAGCTTGGAGTCAAGGGGCACAGATACGCAGTATTTT. Protein: CASSLESRGTDTQYF.